This T cell receptor (beta chain) is from a study of cytomegalovirus exposure and HLA in healthy donors. The wider study: The same platform was used for the 130 or so validation repertoires as for the 650 to 700 first-cohort repertoires, as reported in a later analysis. General study findings and limits: It was 150 to 200 TCR beta chains that were listed as cytomegalovirus-associated. Among the CMV-associated chains, a few were confirmed in vitro as specific for CMV antigens. Reported results showed that the classifier diagnosed cytomegalovirus status with high specificity and sensitivity.

This CDR3 has 16 residues. The V end was cut by 2 bases, the J end by 1 base, with 12 bases between. Germline-derived CDR1 and CDR2 are SGHAT and FQNNGV. Clones were sequenced by immunoSEQ multiplex PCR, and TCRdb holds only the in-frame ones, with some missing. The repertoire consists of about 110,000 clones, with around nine tenths occurring once and the leading ten covering under 2%. This clone showed up just once. Its specificity is unknown. The material sequenced was PBMCs. This sequence originates from a woman aged 18-35 years in good health and CMV-seronegative. The chain couples TRBV11-2 to TRBJ1-3; D unclear. The CDR3: CASSLFGTLSGNTIYF. The CDR3 DNA reads as TGTGCCAGCAGCTTATTCGGTACGCTATCTGGAAACACCATATATTTT.